This is a list of T cell receptor beta chains from one sample in a study of cytomegalovirus exposure and HLA in healthy donors. The table came from immunoSEQ multiplex PCR; TCRdb's copy has only in-frame clones and leaves some out. The sample records some 170,000 clones, roughly 96% being singletons. The specimen was PBMCs. The receptors here all came from a woman aged 18-35 years in good health and CMV-seronegative. CDR3s include the opening cysteine and the closing phenylalanine or tryptophan. The D gene is left open where the match is weak. The size entry is marked missing in some rows and otherwise reads once, few, many or a size class.

v_call,clone_size,d_call,j_call,cdr3_aa,cdr3_nt
TRBV6-1,.,.,TRBJ1-6,CASSDGGLYNSPLHF,TGTGCCAGCAGTGACGGGGGGCTGTATAATTCACCCCTCCACTTT
TRBV27,.,.,TRBJ1-6,CASSLYQGSPLHF,TGTGCCAGCAGTTTATATCAGGGGTCACCCCTCCACTTT
TRBV2,.,TRBD2,TRBJ2-3,CASGSGTSLPDTQYF,TGTGCCAGCGGGTCCGGGACTAGTCTCCCAGATACGCAGTATTTT
TRBV27,.,.,TRBJ2-5,CASSFGPRGAETQYF,TGTGCCAGCAGTTTCGGTCCCAGGGGAGCAGAGACCCAGTACTTC
TRBV29-1,.,TRBD1,TRBJ2-3,CSAGWAGGKGTQYF,TGCAGCGCCGGTTGGGCAGGGGGCAAAGGTACGCAGTATTTT
TRBV5-4,.,.,TRBJ1-2,CASSLDQQDGYTF,TGTGCCAGCAGCTTGGACCAACAGGATGGCTACACCTTC
TRBV6-1,.,.,TRBJ1-6,CASSVNRDNSPLHF,TGTGCCAGCAGTGTCAACAGGGATAATTCACCCCTCCACTTT
TRBV27,.,.,TRBJ1-1,CASSGSLLNTEAFF,TGTGCCAGCAGTGGGAGTTTGTTGAACACTGAAGCTTTCTTT
TRBV6-5,.,TRBD1,TRBJ1-6,CASSYEGTGGSPLHF,TGTGCCAGCAGTTACGAAGGGACAGGTGGTTCACCCCTCCACTTT
TRBV4-2,.,TRBD1,TRBJ1-6,CASSPDRGLSSYNSPLHF,TGTGCCAGCAGCCCGGACAGGGGGTTGAGCTCCTATAATTCACCCCTCCACTTT
TRBV7-2,.,.,TRBJ2-1,CASSLVIIGGEQFF,TGTGCCAGCAGCTTAGTTATTATTGGCGGTGAGCAGTTCTTC
TRBV28,.,.,TRBJ1-2,CAVYGRGGHGYTF,TGTGCCGTCTACGGCAGGGGTGGCCATGGCTACACCTTC
TRBV5-4,.,.,TRBJ2-2,CASSLEGPGELFF,TGTGCCAGCAGCTTGGAGGGGCCCGGGGAGCTGTTTTTT
TRBV6-4,few,.,TRBJ2-7,CASSDRALYEQYF,TGTGCCAGCAGTGACAGAGCTCTCTACGAGCAGTACTTC
TRBV7-2,.,.,TRBJ2-5,CASSLRATQETQYF,TGTGCCAGCAGCTTGAGGGCTACCCAAGAGACCCAGTACTTC